These 27 T cell receptor beta chains share one sample of origin, sequenced in a study of control samples from healthy donors and cancer patients. TCRdb keeps only in-frame clones here, not all; method: immunoSEQ multiplex PCR. Of just under 150,000 clones listed, more than 85% were seen once; the top ten hold 3.2%. The sequencing sample was made of blood. These receptors were obtained from a man between 25 and 39 years old in good health.

This chain joins TRBV28 and TRBJ2-5, with TRBD2 identical over 9 bases. Germline CDR1 reads MDHEN; CDR2 reads SYDVKM. The V segment lost 8 bases and the J segment 4 bases; nucleotides outside the gene matches: 8. This CDR3 spans 14 amino acids. DNA of the CDR3: TGTGCCAGCCCCCAGGGGCGGGGGGGAGAGACCCAGTACTTC. Amino acid sequence: CASPQGRGGETQYF. Together with reference TRBV28 and TRBJ2-5, the CDR3 gives the full variable domain: DVKVTQSSRYLVKRTGEKVFLECVQDMDHENMFWYRQDPGLGLRLIYFSYDVKMKEKGDIPEGYSVSREKKERFSLILESASTNQTSMYLCASPQGRGGETQYFGPGTRLLVL.

This rearrangement joins TRBV10-1 to TRBJ2-7, with D unresolved. With 4 bases removed from V and 4 bases from J, the gap between germline ends came to 11 bases. The CDR3 contains 13 residues. Germline values: CDR1 WNHNN, CDR2 SYGVQD (reference sequence). The CDR3 loop reads CASSVLGRYEQYF. The CDR3 DNA sequence: TGCGCCAGCAGTGTCCTGGGAAGATACGAGCAGTACTTC.

The chain carries TRBV9 and TRBJ1-2, with D uncertain. Per the germline V gene, CDR1 is SGDLS and CDR2 is YYNGEE. The CDR3 spans 14 residues. V was trimmed by 0 bases and J by 7 bases, leaving 13 bases between them. The CDR3, as DNA: TGTGCCAGCAGCGTAGCTTCGGAGGGTACTGGCTACACCTTC. Translating gives CASSVASEGTGYTF.

This clone was seen a single time. V usage is TRBV4-1 and J usage is TRBJ1-2, with TRBD1 matching 7 bases. CDR1 is MGHRA and CDR2 is YSYEKL in the germline V gene. The CDR3 totals 15 residues. V lost 1 base to trimming and J lost 4 bases; unmatched junction nucleotides: 6. The CDR3 nucleotides are TGCGCCAGCAGCCAAGGCATACAGGGGATCTATGGCTACACCTTC. It is translated as CASSQGIQGIYGYTF.

This clone was detected once. The chain recombines TRBV7-9 with TRBJ2-3, with 11 bases lining up with TRBD2. The J segment lost 2 bases and the V segment lost 7 bases, leaving 5 bases of the junction unmatched. The CDR3 contains 15 residues. Germline CDR1 SEHNR, CDR2 FQNEAQ (reference sequence). The CDR3 here is CASIRGLAATDTQYF. The CDR3 DNA reads as TGTGCCAGCATCCGGGGACTAGCGGCCACAGATACGCAGTATTTT.

This chain connects TRBV19 to TRBJ1-5, with D unclear. Germline V lookup: CDR1 LNHDA, CDR2 SQIVND (reference sequence). This CDR3 region has 12 residues. V was trimmed by 6 bases and J by 6 bases, leaving 9 bases between them. The CDR3 DNA is TGTGCCAGTAGGACGGATCTTCAGCCCCAGCATTTT. It codes for CASRTDLQPQHF.

This clone was found once. The chain carries TRBV30 and TRBJ1-6; weak D call: TRBD1 (6 bases). Trimming took 0 bases from V and 8 from J, leaving 14 bases between them. The CDR3 contains 15 residues. In germline, CDR1 is GTSNPN, CDR2 SVGIG (reference sequence). Written as DNA, the CDR3 is TGTGCCTGGAGTGTCTCACAGGGTCGAGATTCACCCCTCCACTTT. Translated, it gives CAWSVSQGRDSPLHF.

As DNA, the CDR3 is TGTGCCTGGACCCTTCGACAGGGACTAGCTTTCTTT. Translated, it gives CAWTLRQGLAFF. The rearrangement joins TRBV30 to TRBJ1-1, with TRBD1 matching 7 bases. V was pared by 4 bases and J by 10 bases, with 9 bases of the junction left unmatched. Germline V gene sequence: CDR1 GTSNPN, CDR2 SVGIG (reference sequence). The CDR3 sequence is 12 residues long.

The chain carries TRBV9 and TRBJ2-3; tentatively, D is TRBD2 (6 bases). Germline CDR1 is SGDLS and CDR2 is YYNGEE. The CDR3 consists of 17 residues. Between the trimmed V and J ends, which lost 0 bases and 0 bases, there was a span of 14 bases. CDR3 amino acids: CASSVVSRGASTDTQYF. CDR3 nucleotide sequence: TGTGCCAGCAGCGTAGTGTCCCGCGGGGCAAGCACAGATACGCAGTATTTT. Full variable domain (remainder filled in from reference TRBV9 and TRBJ2-3): DSGVTQTPKHLITATGQRVTLRCSPRSGDLSVYWYQQSLDQGLQFLIQYYNGEERAKGNILERFSAQQFPDLHSELNLSSLELGDSALYFCASSVVSRGASTDTQYFGPGTRLTVL.

The CDR3 sequence is CATSRGGQGAKNIQYF. CDR3 coding DNA: TGTGCCACCAGCAGAGGAGGACAGGGGGCCAAAAACATTCAGTACTTC. This chain links TRBV15 with TRBJ2-4; 9 bases match TRBD1. Trimming removed 1 base from V and 1 base from J; junction bases left unmatched: 2. The CDR3 loop spans 16 amino acids. The V gene's germline CDR1 is LNHNV and CDR2 YYDKDF (reference sequence).

The chain joins TRBV7-2 to TRBJ2-7; D is unresolved. In germline, CDR1 is SGHTA, CDR2 FQGNSA. This CDR3 is 13 amino acids long. V shed 1 base and J shed 4 bases, with 8 bases lying between them. The CDR3 sequence: CASSLGHTYEQYF. In DNA, the CDR3 is TGTGCCAGCAGCTTAGGGCACACTTACGAGCAGTACTTC.

The rearrangement joins TRBV2 to TRBJ2-7; TRBD1 matches at 8 bases. The CDR3 extends over 12 amino acids. Germline CDR1 is SNHLY and CDR2 is FYNNEI. The J segment lost 5 bases and the V segment lost 8 bases, leaving 5 bases of the junction unmatched. The CDR3 bases are TGTGCCAGCCTTGACAGGGGCGACGAGCAGTACTTC. This codes for CASLDRGDEQYF.

The V and J genes are TRBV18 and TRBJ2-7; possibly TRBD2 for D (5 bases). V shed 0 bases and J shed 2 bases, with 5 bases lying between them. Germline V gene sequence: CDR1 KGHSH, CDR2 LQKENI. There are 13 residues in the CDR3. The CDR3 DNA reads TGTGCCAGCTCACCACCCGGGGCCTACGAGCAGTACTTC. This gives the protein CASSPPGAYEQYF.

The chain combines TRBV7-2 with TRBJ1-5; D may be TRBD1 (5 bases). CDR3 length: 13 residues. CDR1 and CDR2 from the germline V gene are SGHTA and FQGNSA. Trimming shortened V by 5 bases and J by 5 bases, and 10 bases separated the two germline ends. The CDR3 sequence is CASSQGADQPQHF. As DNA, the CDR3 is TGTGCCAGCAGCCAAGGGGCCGATCAGCCCCAGCATTTT.

The chain has TRBV11-2 and TRBJ2-7, with TRBD2 as a possible D gene (6 bases). The CDR3 sequence is 12 residues long. V was trimmed by 5 bases and J by 4 bases, leaving 9 bases between them. Germline V gene sequence: CDR1 SGHAT, CDR2 FQNNGV. CDR3 nucleotide sequence: TGTGCCAGCAGCCCCGGGGGATACGAGCAGTACTTC. This encodes CASSPGGYEQYF.

This clone has only one observation. The chain uses TRBV30 and TRBJ1-2; D gene unclear. Germline CDR1 and CDR2: GTSNPN and SVGIG (reference sequence). This CDR3 contains 12 residues. V lost 4 bases and J lost 3, with 9 bases in between. In nucleotides, the CDR3 is TGTGCCTGGATTACCGTCGACTATGGCTACACCTTC. It specifies CAWITVDYGYTF.

For this clone: Within the sample, other DNA sequences also encode this same CDR3. This chain uses TRBV6-1 with TRBJ1-2; D gene uncertain. CDR1 is MNHNS and CDR2 is SASEGT in the germline V gene. The CDR3 is 14 residues long. Trimming shortened V by 2 bases and J by 0 bases, and 7 bases separated the two germline ends. The CDR3 loop is CASSEREANYGYTF. CDR3 in DNA: TGTGCCAGCAGTGAACGGGAAGCTAACTATGGCTACACCTTC.

As DNA, the CDR3 is TGTGCCAGCAGGCCCCTTGACAGCGCCTACGAGCAGTACTTC. Protein sequence: CASRPLDSAYEQYF. The chain uses TRBV6-5 and TRBJ2-7, with D perhaps TRBD1 (5 bases). Germline V gives CDR1 MNHEY, CDR2 SVGAGI. Trimming cost V 6 bases and J 2 bases, with 14 bases left between them. The CDR3 spans 14 residues.

The rearrangement links TRBV28 to TRBJ1-1; 8 bases align to TRBD1. The V and J ends lost 5 bases and 6 bases, in that order; junction bases with no gene match: 14. The CDR3 is made up of 16 amino acids. The germline CDR1 and CDR2 sequences are MDHEN and SYDVKM. The CDR3 region is CASSIPDRAALSEAFF. The CDR3, as DNA: TGTGCCAGCAGTATCCCGGACAGGGCGGCACTCTCTGAAGCTTTCTTT. The whole variable domain, filled in from reference TRBV28 and TRBJ1-1, reads DVKVTQSSRYLVKRTGEKVFLECVQDMDHENMFWYRQDPGLGLRLIYFSYDVKMKEKGDIPEGYSVSREKKERFSLILESASTNQTSMYLCASSIPDRAALSEAFFGQGTRLTVV.

This CDR3 reads CASSKRQGPYEQYF. The CDR3 coding sequence is TGTGCCAGCAGTAAGCGACAGGGTCCCTACGAGCAGTACTTC. The chain carries TRBV6-4 and TRBJ2-7; TRBD1 aligns across 7 bases. This CDR3 spans 14 amino acids. Germline assignment: CDR1 MRHNA and CDR2 SNTAGT. Trimming at V came to 5 bases and at J to 2 bases, leaving 6 bases not matched to a gene.

The chain couples TRBV19 to TRBJ2-3; 8 nucleotides agree with TRBD2. Germline-derived CDR1 and CDR2 are LNHDA and SQIVND (reference sequence). This CDR3 has 14 residues. The V and J ends lost 8 bases and 1 base, in that order; junction bases with no gene match: 5. The CDR3 DNA reads as TGTGCCAGTGGCCAACTAGCGGGCACAGATACGCAGTATTTT. This codes for CASGQLAGTDTQYF.

This chain joins TRBV10-1 and TRBJ1-3, with D possibly matching TRBD1 (6 bases). The CDR3 covers 13 residues. Germline assignment: CDR1 WNHNN and CDR2 SYGVQD (reference sequence). Deletions cut 10 bases from V and 2 bases from J, with 12 bases between. The CDR3: CANKQGPGNTIYF. CDR3 bases: TGCGCCAACAAACAGGGCCCTGGAAACACCATATATTTT.

The J gene is TRBJ1-2, the V gene TRBV11-2, with unresolved D. CDR1 SGHAT and CDR2 FQNNGV come from the germline V gene. V was clipped by 4 bases and J by 0 bases, with 15 bases between them. CDR3 length: 16 amino acids. Written as DNA, the CDR3 is TGTGCCAGCAGCTCTCGGGAGTTTGGAGCTAACTATGGCTACACCTTC. This translates into CASSSREFGANYGYTF.

V is TRBV9 and J is TRBJ2-3, with 10 bases fitting TRBD2. With 3 bases clipped from V and 0 bases from J, the junction kept 7 bases outside the gene matches. The length of the CDR3 is 17 residues. The germline gives CDR1 SGDLS, CDR2 YYNGEE. The CDR3 is CASSGSGGSSSTDTQYF. In DNA, the CDR3 is TGTGCCAGCAGCGGTAGCGGGGGGTCCTCTAGCACAGATACGCAGTATTTT.

The V and J genes are TRBV10-1 and TRBJ1-2; 8 positions match TRBD1. V gave up 8 bases and J gave up 6 bases; unmatched junction bases: 2. Germline V lookup: CDR1 WNHNN, CDR2 SYGVQD (reference sequence). The CDR3 is 11 residues long. The CDR3 spells CASRTGNGYTF. The CDR3 coding sequence is TGCGCCAGCCGGACAGGGAATGGCTACACCTTC.

This clone has only a few counts. The rearrangement joins TRBV5-4 to TRBJ2-7, with a possible D match to TRBD1 (5 bases). Germline lookup yields CDR1 SGHNT and CDR2 YYREEE (reference sequence). V shed 3 bases and J shed 2 bases, with 9 bases lying between them. The CDR3 runs to 13 residues. This CDR3 reads CASSWQGTYEQYF. The CDR3 bases are TGTGCCAGCAGCTGGCAGGGTACCTACGAGCAGTACTTC.

The CDR3 is CASSFLISGNTIYF. In DNA, the CDR3 is TGTGCCAGCAGCTTTTTAATCTCTGGAAACACCATATATTTT. The chain is built from TRBV5-6 and TRBJ1-3, with D uncertain. Trimming removed 2 bases from V and 0 bases from J, with 6 bases in between. This CDR3 is built from 14 residues. The germline CDR1 and CDR2 sequences are SGHDT and YYEEEE.